Listed here are 21 T cell receptor beta chains from one sample, sequenced in a study of Graves' ophthalmopathy and Graves' hyperthyroidism. Beta-chain TCR CDR3 regions were amplified from RNA transcripts. Following a first-round RT-PCR that used HTBI primers, a second-round multiplex PCR was carried out. TCRdb reanalysed the multiplex PCR reads using MiXCR and keeps one entry per CDR3 protein. The sample has 300,000 to 400,000 distinct CDR3 sequences, about a sixth seen once; the top ten hold roughly 2.4%. Sequencing was performed on peripheral blood. These receptors were collected from an adult woman with stable Graves' hyperthyroidism.

The chain has TRBV27 and TRBJ1-5; a possible D gene is TRBD1 (5 bases). CDR3 length: 14 amino acids. With 4 bases removed from V and 5 bases from J, the gap between germline ends came to 12 bases. The germline V gene has CDR1 MNHEY and CDR2 SMNVEV (reference sequence). CDR3 sequence reads: CASSSRQQYQPQHF. CDR3 nucleotides: TGTGCCAGCAGTTCGAGACAGCAGTATCAGCCCCAGCATTTT.

Comments on this clonotype: A read error is possible here, since a much larger clone lies one base away. V is TRBV30 and J is TRBJ2-2; tentatively, D is TRBD1 (6 bases). CDR3 length equals 15 residues. Germline V gene data show CDR1 as GTSNPN and CDR2 as SVGIG (reference sequence). CDR3 region: CAWRGVPGVTGELCF. CDR3 bases: TGTGCCTGGAGAGGGGTCCCAGGGGTCACCGGGGAGCTGTGTTTT.

This clonotype showed up many times. The V and J genes are TRBV29-1 and TRBJ2-7; a possible D gene is TRBD1 (5 bases). Between the trimmed V and J ends, which lost 3 bases and 6 bases, there was a span of 18 bases. From germline, CDR1 is SQVTM and CDR2 ANQGSEA. The CDR3 totals 14 residues. CDR3 region: CSVEKGPDLGEQYF. Here the CDR3 DNA reads TGCAGCGTTGAGAAGGGGCCCGACTTGGGCGAGCAGTACTTC.

The V call is TRBV2, the J call TRBJ1-5; TRBD1 might be the D (5 bases). Germline V gene lookup returns CDR1 SNHLY and CDR2 FYNNEI. The CDR3 extends over 15 amino acids. Trimming cost V 4 bases and J 4 bases, with 14 bases left between them. The CDR3 coding sequence is TGTGCCAGCAGTGGCGGGCGGCAGGGTAATCAGCCCCAGCATTTT. It specifies CASSGGRQGNQPQHF. The complete variable domain, with remaining parts taken from reference TRBV2 and TRBJ1-5, reads EPEVTQTPSHQVTQMGQEVILRCVPISNHLYFYWYRQILGQKVEFLVSFYNNEISEKSEIFDDQFSVERPDGSNFTLKIRSTKLEDSAMYFCASSGGRQGNQPQHFGDGTRLSIL.

The chain joins TRBV5-5 to TRBJ1-1; a weak D match, TRBD1 (6 bases). V lost 0 bases and J 3 bases, leaving 12 bases between the germline ends. This CDR3 contains 15 residues. CDR1 and CDR2 (germline): SGHKS, YYEKEE (reference sequence). The CDR3 reads CASSLARDTHTEAFF. CDR3 in DNA: TGTGCCAGCAGCTTGGCCAGGGACACCCACACTGAAGCTTTCTTT.

This clonotype was observed a single time. The chain combines TRBV6-5 with TRBJ1-5; no definite D call. CDR3 length: 14 amino acids. The germline gives CDR1 MNHEY, CDR2 SVGAGI. The V end was cut by 0 bases, the J end by 5 bases, with 8 bases between. The CDR3 DNA follows: TGTGCCAGCAGTTACTCGTGGATCGATCAGCCCCAGCATTTT. It encodes CASSYSWIDQPQHF.

Many counts were recorded for this clonotype. The chain recombines TRBV28 with TRBJ1-5; the D gene is possibly TRBD1 (6 bases). This CDR3 comprises 15 residues. Per the germline V gene, CDR1 is MDHEN and CDR2 is SYDVKM. Deletions cut 6 bases from V and 7 bases from J, with 19 bases between. CDR3: CASRRGGMVRQPQHF. As DNA, the CDR3 is TGTGCCAGCAGACGAGGGGGGATGGTTCGACAGCCCCAGCATTTT.

This clonotype has ten or more counts. The rearrangement links TRBV20-1 to TRBJ1-1; the D is unclear. Germline V gene sequence: CDR1 DFQATT, CDR2 SNEGSKA (reference sequence). Trimming removed 0 bases from V and 5 bases from J, with 10 bases in between. This CDR3 has 13 amino acids. CDR3 sequence reads: CSARESGDTEAFF. DNA of the CDR3: TGCAGTGCTAGAGAGTCGGGAGATACTGAAGCTTTCTTT.

This clonotype was picked up many times. The rearrangement joins TRBV5-1 to TRBJ1-5; no clear D. Germline V gene lookup returns CDR1 SGHRS and CDR2 YFSETQ. The CDR3 totals 15 residues. Between the trimmed V and J ends, which lost 0 bases and 2 bases, there was a span of 9 bases. CDR3 DNA: TGCGCCAGCAGCTTGGGCGGAGGACGCAATCAGCCCCAGCATTTT. It translates to CASSLGGGRNQPQHF.

This clonotype was recorded many times. V gene TRBV28 combines with J gene TRBJ1-5, with a possible D match to TRBD1 (5 bases). There are 12 residues in the CDR3. Germline assignment: CDR1 MDHEN and CDR2 SYDVKM. Trimming cost V 5 bases and J 9 bases, with 11 bases left between them. CDR3 in amino acids: CASSQGARPQHF. For the CDR3, the DNA is TGTGCCAGCAGTCAGGGAGCTCGGCCCCAGCATTTT.

In this sample, this clonotype turned up many times. The V gene is TRBV13, the J gene TRBJ2-2; D ambiguous. V lost 4 bases and J 3 bases, leaving 6 bases between the germline ends. The germline gives CDR1 PRHDT, CDR2 FYEKMQ (reference sequence). CDR3 length: 13 amino acids. CDR3 nucleotide sequence: TGTGCCAGCAGCTCATCGGACACCGGGGAGCTGTTTTTT. Translating it yields CASSSSDTGELFF.

This clonotype was picked up many times. V and J are TRBV19 and TRBJ2-7; D possibly corresponds to TRBD1 (5 bases). Trimming cost V 1 base and J 1 base, with 17 bases left between them. This CDR3 region has 17 residues. Germline V gives CDR1 LNHDA, CDR2 SQIVND (reference sequence). The CDR3 loop is CASSIASGFSKSYEQYF. The CDR3 region has the DNA TGTGCCAGTAGTATAGCCTCAGGGTTCTCGAAATCCTACGAGCAGTACTTC.

The genes are TRBV2 and TRBJ1-1; D gene ambiguous. Trimming removed 2 bases at V and 7 bases at J, with 14 bases between. CDR3 length: 14 residues. Germline CDR1 reads SNHLY; CDR2 reads FYNNEI. The CDR3 reads CASSEFGKLGEAFF. CDR3 DNA sequence: TGTGCCAGCAGTGAATTTGGGAAACTGGGTGAAGCTTTCTTT.

In this sample, this clonotype turned up many times. The chain employs TRBV20-1 and TRBJ2-2; D is perhaps TRBD1 or TRBD2 (7 bases each). Germline V lookup: CDR1 DFQATT, CDR2 SNEGSKA (reference sequence). This CDR3 region has 12 residues. Trimming removed 5 bases from V and 6 bases from J, with 10 bases in between. The CDR3: CSAQGGAGELFF. The CDR3 DNA follows: TGCAGTGCTCAGGGGGGGGCCGGGGAGCTGTTTTTT.

This clonotype was observed many times. The chain carries TRBV12-3 or TRBV12-4 and TRBJ2-6, with D possibly being TRBD2 (5 bases). Trimming took off 5 bases at V and 0 bases at J, with 17 bases between the two ends. The CDR3 contains 18 residues. The CDR3 spells CASSPAGLILSGANVLTF. CDR3 DNA sequence: TGTGCCAGCAGTCCCGCGGGCTTGATACTCTCTGGGGCCAACGTCCTGACTTTC.

This clonotype was counted between two and nine times. This CDR3 is missing its conserved last phenylalanine or tryptophan, likely due to a read error. This sequence joins TRBV5-1 and TRBJ1-1; TRBD1 matches at 8 bases. CDR3 length: 15 amino acids. The V gene's germline CDR1 is SGHRS and CDR2 YFSETQ. With 4 bases clipped from V and 3 bases from J, the junction kept 8 bases outside the gene matches. CDR3 nucleotides: TGCGCCAGCAGCCGCTCCGGGACAGGCCACACTGAAGCTTTCTTG. It encodes CASSRSGTGHTEAFL.

This clonotype was recorded at least ten times. CDR3: CATSRRAPSYEQYF. In DNA form, the CDR3 reads TGTGCCACCAGCAGAAGGGCGCCCAGCTACGAGCAGTACTTC. The rearrangement links TRBV15 to TRBJ2-7; unclear D gene. The V gene lost 2 bases and the J gene lost 3 bases, with 11 bases spanning the gap. Looked up from germline, CDR1 is LNHNV and CDR2 is YYDKDF (reference sequence). The CDR3 runs 14 residues.

This clonotype was picked up many times. The chain recombines TRBV28 with TRBJ1-5; D ambiguous. This CDR3 region has 14 residues. Trimming removed 10 bases from V and 8 bases from J, with 21 bases in between. The germline CDR1 and CDR2 sequences are MDHEN and SYDVKM. Written as DNA, the CDR3 is TGTGCCATCAGCGGACCCGCGACGGTGGAGCCCCAGCATTTT. This codes for CAISGPATVEPQHF.

The chain has TRBV5-1 and TRBJ2-7; possibly TRBD1 for D (6 bases). V was clipped by 4 bases and J by 1 base, with 12 bases between them. CDR1 and CDR2 from the germline V gene are SGHRS and YFSETQ. The CDR3 extends over 14 amino acids. The CDR3 DNA reads as TGCGCCAGCAGCCTCAGACAGGCTTCCTACGAGCAGTACTTC. Amino acid sequence: CASSLRQASYEQYF. The entire variable domain, with the rest obtained from reference TRBV5-1 and TRBJ2-7, is as follows: KAGVTQTPRYLIKTRGQQVTLSCSPISGHRSVSWYQQTPGQGLQFLFEYFSETQRNKGNFPGRFSGRQFSNSRSEMNVSTLELGDSALYLCASSLRQASYEQYFGPGTRLTVT.

This sequence joins TRBV7-2 and TRBJ2-5; D is undetermined. This CDR3 has 14 amino acids. CDR1 and CDR2 (germline): SGHTA, FQGNSA. The V gene lost 3 bases and the J gene lost 1 base, with 9 bases spanning the gap. This CDR3 reads CASSFSLSQETQYF. The CDR3 bases are TGTGCCAGCAGCTTCTCTCTAAGCCAAGAGACCCAGTACTTC.

This chain connects TRBV28 to TRBJ1-1; D may be TRBD1 (6 bases). Trimming left V 6 bases short and J 5 bases short, with 16 bases between. Germline CDR1 is MDHEN and CDR2 is SYDVKM. This CDR3 contains 14 residues. In nucleotides, the CDR3 is TGTGCCAGCAGCTTAGTAACTCAGGGGACTGAAGCTTTCTTT. Protein sequence: CASSLVTQGTEAFF. The whole variable domain, filled in from reference TRBV28 and TRBJ1-1, reads DVKVTQSSRYLVKRTGEKVFLECVQDMDHENMFWYRQDPGLGLRLIYFSYDVKMKEKGDIPEGYSVSREKKERFSLILESASTNQTSMYLCASSLVTQGTEAFFGQGTRLTVV.